The present T cell receptor beta chain was sequenced within a study of regulatory T cells in long-lasting Graves disease. The time point was: newly diagnosed GD, antithyroid drugs for less than 3 months. Extracted RNA from PBMCs served as the source of the TCR library. According to the study, TCR beta libraries were built with iRepertoire HTBI primers and CDR3-region Arm-PCR. TCRdb itself ran the multiplex PCR reads through MiXCR, one entry per CDR3 protein. The data hold hundreds of thousands of distinct CDR3 sequences, with 15% to 20% observed a single time. In this sample, this clonotype turned up many times. This same sample was also part of a study on T cells in Graves' hyperthyroidism and ophthalmopathy. Per that study: Across 18 months, stable Graves' hyperthyroidism was marked by no progression to ophthalmopathy. Based on clinical symptoms, serum thyroxine and TRAb, thyroid ultrasound and orbital computed tomography, diagnoses were reached. Among clonotypes expanded in thyroid above 0.001, most were also found in blood.

The receptor was derived from a man aged 35-49 years with Graves disease. Sequencing was performed on peripheral blood mononuclear cells (PBMCs), taken at new diagnosis, from a patient treated with antithyroid drugs.

As DNA, the CDR3 is TGTGCCAGCAGCGGGGGACAGGGGGATTGGAACACTGAAGCTTTCTTT. Translated: CASSGGQGDWNTEAFF. V and J are TRBV7-8 and TRBJ1-1; TRBD1 aligns across 11 bases. Germline V gene lookup returns CDR1 SGHVS and CDR2 FQNEAQ. There are 16 residues in the CDR3. V trimming: 5 bases; J trimming: 1 base; junction bases outside the gene matches: 6.